These 18 T cell receptor beta chains came from one sample sequenced in a study of shared clonotypes between healthy human individuals. The repertoire was sequenced with immunoSEQ multiplex PCR; TCRdb's copy has only in-frame clones and lacks some. The sample lists about 2 million clones; roughly 94% were seen once. Input material: naive CD4+ T cells sorted from blood. Subset meaning: CD45RA+ positively selected. These receptors all stem from a man between 18 and 29 years old in good health.

CDR3 bases: TGTGCCAGCAGCTTGGCCGGGCTCTTTGGCTACACCTTC. Protein product: CASSLAGLFGYTF. The chain employs TRBV5-6 and TRBJ1-2; D is uncertain. CDR1 is SGHDT and CDR2 is YYEEEE in the germline V gene. The ends were cut back, 0 bases at V and 7 bases at J, with 10 bases in the middle. This CDR3 has 13 amino acids.

This CDR3 is CASSLEGRVGSPLHF. CDR3 DNA sequence: TGCGCCAGCAGCTTGGAGGGCAGGGTTGGCTCACCCCTCCACTTT. The chain uses TRBV5-1 and TRBJ1-6; TRBD1 might be the D (5 bases). The CDR3 is 15 amino acids. Germline CDR1 reads SGHRS; CDR2 reads YFSETQ. Trimming cost V 0 bases and J 10 bases, with 14 bases left between them.

The rearrangement uses TRBV5-1 and TRBJ2-1, with 9 positions matching TRBD2. CDR1 and CDR2 from the germline V gene are SGHRS and YFSETQ. Trimming cost V 4 bases and J 4 bases; bases outside gene matches: 6. CDR3 length equals 15 residues. The CDR3 DNA follows: TGCGCCAGCAGCACCATAGCGGGGGCATACAATGAGCAGTTCTTC. As protein: CASSTIAGAYNEQFF. Full variable domain (missing parts from reference TRBV5-1 and TRBJ2-1): KAGVTQTPRYLIKTRGQQVTLSCSPISGHRSVSWYQQTPGQGLQFLFEYFSETQRNKGNFPGRFSGRQFSNSRSEMNVSTLELGDSALYLCASSTIAGAYNEQFFGPGTRLTVL.

The rearrangement uses TRBV10-3 and TRBJ2-6; D possibly corresponds to TRBD1 (5 bases). The CDR3 is 16 residues long. The V gene's germline CDR1 is ENHRY and CDR2 SYGVKD. V lost 4 bases and J 0 bases, leaving 10 bases between the germline ends. The CDR3 is CAISVGQISGANVLTF. The CDR3 DNA sequence: TGTGCCATCAGTGTAGGACAAATCTCTGGGGCCAACGTCCTGACTTTC.

The V and J genes are TRBV9 and TRBJ1-5; a weak D match, TRBD1 (5 bases). Germline CDR1 SGDLS, CDR2 YYNGEE. CDR3 length: 15 residues. V lost 3 bases to trimming and J lost 2 bases, with 12 bases between them. In DNA, the CDR3 is TGTGCCAGCAGCGCTAGGGGAGACGGCAATCAGCCCCAGCATTTT. This translates into CASSARGDGNQPQHF.

A note on this clone: This specimen includes other DNA sequences encoding the same CDR3. J is TRBJ1-2 and V is TRBV28; maybe TRBD1 (6 bases). The germline V and J ends were trimmed by 3 bases and 4 bases, with 12 bases remaining between them. The CDR3 length is 14 residues. Germline V lookup: CDR1 MDHEN, CDR2 SYDVKM. CDR3 nucleotide sequence: TGTGCCAGCAGTTTGGGTACAGGGAGCTATGGCTACACCTTC. Amino acid sequence: CASSLGTGSYGYTF.

This clone has only one observation. This chain joins TRBV11-2 and TRBJ2-7; no reliable D call. The CDR3 has 15 amino acids. Germline CDR1 SGHAT, CDR2 FQNNGV. V was pared by 0 bases and J by 2 bases, with 11 bases between. The CDR3 loop is CASSLDFLGTYEQYF. CDR3 coding DNA: TGTGCCAGCAGCTTAGATTTCTTAGGGACCTACGAGCAGTACTTC.

This clone was seen once. The genes are TRBV5-1 and TRBJ2-5; possible D gene TRBD2, 5 bases. There are 17 residues in the CDR3. The V end was cut by 4 bases, the J end by 0 bases, with 19 bases between. Germline V CDR1 and CDR2: SGHRS, YFSETQ. This CDR3 is CASSLGTSYQYQETQYF. The CDR3 DNA sequence: TGCGCCAGCAGCCTCGGTACTAGTTACCAATACCAAGAGACCCAGTACTTC.

This clone was found once. CDR3: CASWNSGHPSGNTIYF. For the CDR3, the DNA is TGTGCCAGCTGGAACTCGGGACACCCCTCTGGAAACACCATATATTTT. The V call is TRBV27, the J call TRBJ1-3; tentative D call: TRBD1 (6 bases). The CDR3 spans 16 residues. Trimming removed 8 bases from V and 0 bases from J, with 17 bases in between. Germline CDR1 MNHEY, CDR2 SMNVEV (reference sequence).

The rearrangement joins TRBV4-3 to TRBJ2-7; 8 bases agree with TRBD1. V shed 4 bases and J 4 bases; nucleotides not matched to a gene: 12. The CDR3 sequence is 16 residues long. Germline CDR1 reads LGHNA; CDR2 reads YSLEER. DNA of the CDR3: TGCGCCAGCAGCCGGAAGCAGGGGGCCGAGGCGTACGAGCAGTACTTC. Translating gives CASSRKQGAEAYEQYF.

This chain joins TRBV10-3 and TRBJ1-1; unclear D gene. The CDR3 has 13 amino acids. CDR1 is ENHRY, CDR2 SYGVKD, per germline. V was trimmed by 4 bases and J by 5 bases, leaving 11 bases between them. DNA for the CDR3: TGTGCCATCAGTGGAACAGAGTGGACTGAAGCTTTCTTT. Its protein product is CAISGTEWTEAFF.

The chain has TRBV10-1 and TRBJ1-5, with TRBD1 identical over 7 bases. Germline V gives CDR1 WNHNN, CDR2 SYGVQD (reference sequence). The V gene end was trimmed by 7 bases and the J gene end by 0 bases; junction bases not matched to a gene: 6. The CDR3 is made up of 15 amino acids. The CDR3 spells CASNRTGLSNQPQHF. DNA for the CDR3: TGCGCCAGCAACCGGACAGGCCTTAGCAATCAGCCCCAGCATTTT.

This clone was found once. CDR3: CASSGQGSTSEQYF. The CDR3, as DNA: TGCGCCAGCAGCGGACAGGGATCAACTAGCGAGCAGTACTTC. The chain combines TRBV5-1 with TRBJ2-7, with TRBD1 identical over 8 bases. This CDR3 spans 14 amino acids. V was clipped by 4 bases and J by 6 bases; unmatched bases: 9. Germline CDR1 is SGHRS and CDR2 is YFSETQ.

V gene TRBV10-3 combines with J gene TRBJ2-2; no reliable D call. Trimming took 3 bases from V and 5 from J, leaving 7 bases between them. The CDR3 loop spans 13 amino acids. Germline assignment: CDR1 ENHRY and CDR2 SYGVKD. The CDR3 sequence: CAISDAYTGELFF. CDR3 sequence (DNA): TGTGCCATCAGTGATGCTTATACCGGGGAGCTGTTTTTT.

V usage is TRBV29-1 and J usage is TRBJ2-7, with 7 bases identical to TRBD1. CDR3 length: 13 amino acids. V shed 4 bases and J 2 bases; nucleotides not matched to a gene: 5. The germline V gene encodes CDR1 SQVTM and CDR2 ANQGSEA. In DNA, the CDR3 is TGCAGCGTTGCGGGGACAGACACCTACGAGCAGTACTTC. Translated: CSVAGTDTYEQYF.

This chain joins TRBV9 and TRBJ1-4; 8 bases line up with TRBD1. Germline V gene data show CDR1 as SGDLS and CDR2 as YYNGEE. This CDR3 spans 15 amino acids. V was clipped by 4 bases and J by 7 bases; unmatched bases: 9. CDR3 coding DNA: TGTGCCAGCAGCACGCGACAGGGGCTGGGTGAAAAACTGTTTTTT. Amino acid sequence: CASSTRQGLGEKLFF.

The CDR3 bases are TGTGCCAGCAGCTTAGATGGCCAGCCCCAGCATTTT. Translating it yields CASSLDGQPQHF. This chain links TRBV7-2 with TRBJ1-5; D call uncertain. The CDR3 length is 12 residues. V lost 1 base to trimming and J lost 7 bases, with 5 bases between them. Germline CDR1 reads SGHTA; CDR2 reads FQGNSA.

The chain uses TRBV10-3 and TRBJ2-7; D may be TRBD1 (6 bases). The germline V gene encodes CDR1 ENHRY and CDR2 SYGVKD. V lost 0 bases to trimming and J lost 4 bases, with 10 bases between them. The CDR3 length is 14 residues. CDR3 amino acids: CAISESSGVYEQYF. CDR3 bases: TGTGCCATCAGTGAGTCGTCAGGGGTGTACGAGCAGTACTTC.